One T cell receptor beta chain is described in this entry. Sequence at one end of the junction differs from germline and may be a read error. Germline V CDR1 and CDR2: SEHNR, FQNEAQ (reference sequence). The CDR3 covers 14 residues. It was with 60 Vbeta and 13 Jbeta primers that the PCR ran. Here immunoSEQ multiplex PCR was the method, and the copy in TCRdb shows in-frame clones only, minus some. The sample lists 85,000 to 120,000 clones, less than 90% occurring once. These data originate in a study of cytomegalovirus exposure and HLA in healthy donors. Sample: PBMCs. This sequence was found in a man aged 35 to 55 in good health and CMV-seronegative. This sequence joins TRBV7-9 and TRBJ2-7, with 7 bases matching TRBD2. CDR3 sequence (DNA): TGTTCCAGCAGCCCTCCCGGGGGGATTTACGAGCAGTACTTC. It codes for CSSSPPGGIYEQYF.